This passage covers 2 T cell receptor beta chains from one sample sequenced in a study of blood T cell repertoires in COVID-19. Sequenced by immunoSEQ multiplex PCR; TCRdb stores in-frame clones only, minus some. The sample lists some 180,000 clones; around 90% were seen once. The sample taken for sequencing was peripheral blood. These receptors all come from a man over 45 with acute or convalescent COVID-19.

This clone has a single count. The chain couples TRBV6-1 to TRBJ2-2; a possible D gene is TRBD2 (5 bases). CDR1 MNHNS and CDR2 SASEGT come from the germline V gene. Trimming removed 2 bases from V and 1 base from J, with 17 bases in between. This CDR3 comprises 18 residues. This chain's CDR3 is CASSEPWHQRKNTGELFF. In DNA form, the CDR3 reads TGTGCCAGCAGTGAACCCTGGCACCAGCGGAAGAACACCGGGGAGCTGTTTTTT.

This clone was recorded a few times. This CDR3 is CARSPRGSGASRYF. The CDR3, as DNA: TGTGCCAGAAGCCCCCGCGGTAGCGGGGCCTCACGGTACTTC. This sequence joins TRBV5-3 and TRBJ2-5, with 8 bases that match TRBD2. TRBV5-3 is an open reading frame whose function is uncertain. The CDR3 is 14 amino acids. J gave up 13 bases and V 4 bases, and 15 bases lay outside the gene matches.